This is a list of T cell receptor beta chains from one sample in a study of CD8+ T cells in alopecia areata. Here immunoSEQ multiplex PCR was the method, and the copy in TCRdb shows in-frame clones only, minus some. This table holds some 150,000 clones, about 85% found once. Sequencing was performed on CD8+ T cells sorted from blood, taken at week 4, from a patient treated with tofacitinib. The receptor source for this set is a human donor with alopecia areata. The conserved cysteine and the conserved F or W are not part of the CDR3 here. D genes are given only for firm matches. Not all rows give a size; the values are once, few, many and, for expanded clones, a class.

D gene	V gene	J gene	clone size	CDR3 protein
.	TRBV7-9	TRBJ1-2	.	ASSSKRYRGYGYT
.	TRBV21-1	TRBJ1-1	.	ASSKDMRFGRGNTEAF
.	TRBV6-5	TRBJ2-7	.	ASSYGSGEQY
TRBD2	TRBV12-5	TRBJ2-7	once	ASGLIAGGRDEQY
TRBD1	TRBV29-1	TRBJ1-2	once	SVEEGSETGRYGYT
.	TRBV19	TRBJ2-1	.	ASSIGEGLYNEQF
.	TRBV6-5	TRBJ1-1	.	ASSYGPGMVTEAF
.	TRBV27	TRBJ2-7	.	ASRSGNEQY
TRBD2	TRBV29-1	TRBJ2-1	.	SVEGTSGVNYNEQF
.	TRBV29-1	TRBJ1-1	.	SAMDRFAEAF
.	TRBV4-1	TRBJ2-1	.	ASSQGLAYEQF
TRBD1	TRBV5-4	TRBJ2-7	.	ASSGDSDSYEQY
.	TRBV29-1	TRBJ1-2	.	SVIAGTRFDYGYT
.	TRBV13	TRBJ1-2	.	ASSKRQENYGYT
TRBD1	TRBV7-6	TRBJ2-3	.	ASSPGTGGIDTQY
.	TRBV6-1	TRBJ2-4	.	ASTQRRGKNIQY
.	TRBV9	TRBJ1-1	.	ASSGLGKEAF
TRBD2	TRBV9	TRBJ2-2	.	ASSVRPKDSAGENTGELF
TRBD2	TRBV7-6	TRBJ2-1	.	ASSLEPAGDYNEQF
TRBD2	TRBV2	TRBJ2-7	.	ASSEAQTSGDTYEQY
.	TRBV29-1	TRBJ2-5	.	SVSGTPQETQY
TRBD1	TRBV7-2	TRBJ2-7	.	ASSVGTGGIYEQY
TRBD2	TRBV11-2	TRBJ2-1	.	ASSLELAGGPNEQF
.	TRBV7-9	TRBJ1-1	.	ASSSDRNTEAF
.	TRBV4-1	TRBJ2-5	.	ASSQDSEGRWRETQY
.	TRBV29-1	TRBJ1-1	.	SVEIMGRKNTEAF
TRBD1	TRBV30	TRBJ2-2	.	AWSDRTGFQTGELF